The 26 T cell receptor beta chains reported below all come from one sample, sequenced in a study of cytomegalovirus exposure and HLA in healthy donors. The PCR employed 60 Vbeta primers together with 13 Jbeta primers. The repertoire was sequenced with immunoSEQ multiplex PCR; TCRdb's copy has only in-frame clones and lacks some. This sample has 100,000 or so clones, with roughly 69% found just once. Material: PBMCs. The receptors come from a man aged 50 or older in good health and CMV-seropositive.

This clone was recorded once. The V gene is TRBV6-5, the J gene TRBJ2-7; 8 bases agree with TRBD1. The CDR3 length is 12 residues. The ends lost 5 bases at V and 6 bases at J; junction bases unmatched: 3. The germline V gene has CDR1 MNHEY and CDR2 SVGAGI. CDR3 region: CASSRTGGEQYF. The CDR3 bases are TGTGCCAGCAGTCGAACAGGGGGCGAGCAGTACTTC.

The genes are TRBV6-6 and TRBJ2-7, with 7 positions matching TRBD1. The trim removed 6 bases at V and 0 bases at J, leaving 5 bases unmatched. Germline CDR1 is MNHNY and CDR2 is SVGAGI (reference sequence). The CDR3 sequence is 14 residues long. The CDR3 loop reads CASSQQGSSYEQYF. The DNA of the CDR3 is TGTGCCAGCAGCCAACAGGGGAGCTCCTACGAGCAGTACTTC.

The chain combines TRBV2 with TRBJ2-2, with D tentatively TRBD1 (5 bases). CDR1 SNHLY and CDR2 FYNNEI come from the germline V gene. Between the trimmed V and J ends, which lost 6 bases and 5 bases, there was a span of 13 bases. The CDR3 covers 14 residues. Written as DNA, the CDR3 is TGTGCCAGCAGCCGCCTACAGGAGACCGGGGAGCTGTTTTTT. Its protein product is CASSRLQETGELFF.

This clone is a singleton in its sample. This chain joins TRBV9 and TRBJ2-3, with unresolved D. Deletions cut 1 base from V and 5 bases from J, with 8 bases between. Germline V gene data show CDR1 as SGDLS and CDR2 as YYNGEE. This CDR3 has 13 residues. CDR3 sequence (DNA): TGTGCCAGCAGCGTATCTTTCGGAGATACGCAGTATTTT. This sequence encodes CASSVSFGDTQYF. The full variable domain, rest sourced from reference TRBV9 and TRBJ2-3, is DSGVTQTPKHLITATGQRVTLRCSPRSGDLSVYWYQQSLDQGLQFLIQYYNGEERAKGNILERFSAQQFPDLHSELNLSSLELGDSALYFCASSVSFGDTQYFGPGTRLTVL.

As DNA, the CDR3 is TGTGCCAGCAGTTACGTGGGGGCTGGCGAGACCCAGTACTTC. Translated, it gives CASSYVGAGETQYF. This chain links TRBV6-5 with TRBJ2-5; D possibly corresponds to TRBD1 (6 bases). V lost 2 bases and J lost 5, with 12 bases in between. Germline CDR1 MNHEY, CDR2 SVGAGI. The CDR3 has 14 amino acids.

This clone has only a few counts. J is TRBJ2-3 and V is TRBV6-1; 7 bases line up with TRBD1. The V gene end was trimmed by 5 bases and the J gene end by 6 bases; junction bases not matched to a gene: 11. The CDR3 is 15 residues long. Germline loops: CDR1 MNHNS, CDR2 SASEGT. CDR3 DNA: TGTGCCAGCAGTTCCGGAGACAGGGTTAAGGATACGCAGTATTTT. Protein product: CASSSGDRVKDTQYF.

This clone was counted once. The gene calls are TRBV18 and TRBJ2-7; tentative D call: TRBD1 (6 bases). Between the trimmed V and J ends, which lost 4 bases and 6 bases, there was a span of 16 bases. The CDR3 totals 14 residues. Germline assignment: CDR1 KGHSH and CDR2 LQKENI. CDR3 bases: TGTGCCAGCTCACGGGCGGACAGTTCTCCCGAGCAGTACTTC. It encodes CASSRADSSPEQYF.

The rearrangement uses TRBV25-1 and TRBJ2-1; 10 bases are shared with TRBD2. V was clipped by 3 bases and J by 10 bases; unmatched bases: 12. Germline CDR1 reads MGHDK; CDR2 reads SYGVNS. This CDR3 is 16 amino acids long. CDR3 coding DNA: TGTGCCAGCAGTGACATCCCTACTAGCGGGATAGGGGAGCAGTTCTTC. This gives the protein CASSDIPTSGIGEQFF.

The chain has TRBV7-9 and TRBJ2-5; 8 nucleotides line up with TRBD2. After removal of 3 bases from V and 5 bases from J, the junction contained 2 bases not matched to a gene. The CDR3 is 13 residues long. CDR1 is SEHNR, CDR2 FQNEAQ, per germline (reference sequence). In nucleotides, the CDR3 is TGTGCCAGCAGCTTCGGGGGGGACGAGACCCAGTACTTC. Its protein product is CASSFGGDETQYF.

V and J are TRBV25-1 and TRBJ2-4; D perhaps matches TRBD1 (8 bases). The V end was cut by 4 bases, the J end by 9 bases, with 22 bases between. Per germline, CDR1 MGHDK and CDR2 SYGVNS. The CDR3 has 16 amino acids. CDR3: CASSAFNRGGFTIQYF. The CDR3 DNA reads as TGTGCCAGCAGTGCTTTTAACAGGGGGGGATTTACCATTCAGTACTTC.

The chain joins TRBV27 to TRBJ1-1; TRBD1 matches at 11 bases. Germline assignment: CDR1 MNHEY and CDR2 SMNVEV (reference sequence). The CDR3 extends over 15 amino acids. The ends lost 6 bases at V and 1 base at J; junction bases unmatched: 4. The CDR3 reads CASRDRGLWNTEAFF. CDR3 sequence (DNA): TGTGCCAGCAGGGACAGGGGGCTTTGGAACACTGAAGCTTTCTTT.

The chain employs TRBV10-3 and TRBJ2-3; the match to TRBD2 covers 14 bases. CDR1 ENHRY and CDR2 SYGVKD come from the germline V gene. V lost 6 bases, J lost 4 bases, and 9 bases stayed unmatched. The CDR3 covers 17 residues. The CDR3 nucleotides are TGTGCCATCAGCGCGACTAGCGGGAGGGCTGAGGCAGATACGCAGTATTTT. Encoded protein: CAISATSGRAEADTQYF.

This chain links TRBV7-2 with TRBJ1-3, with a weak D call TRBD1 (6 bases). The CDR3 has 16 amino acids. Germline V gene sequence: CDR1 SGHTA, CDR2 FQGNSA. The V and J ends lost 3 bases and 0 bases respectively, with 12 bases between them. DNA for the CDR3: TGTGCCAGCAGCTTGATGGACAGTAACTCTGGAAACACCATATATTTT. Amino acid sequence: CASSLMDSNSGNTIYF.

The chain combines TRBV5-6 with TRBJ2-7; TRBD2 matches at 10 bases. The germline V gene has CDR1 SGHDT and CDR2 YYEEEE. The length of the CDR3 is 16 residues. V gave up 0 bases and J gave up 2 bases; unmatched junction bases: 5. Here the CDR3 reads CASSLAPSGGPYEQYF. CDR3 in DNA: TGTGCCAGCAGCTTGGCGCCTAGCGGGGGCCCCTACGAGCAGTACTTC.

The V call is TRBV5-1, the J call TRBJ1-1; D possibly corresponds to TRBD1 (6 bases). The V end lost 4 bases, the J end lost 5 bases, and 12 bases lay between the germline ends. This CDR3 region has 13 residues. Germline CDR1 and CDR2: SGHRS and YFSETQ. The CDR3 loop is CASSLYGQTEAFF. DNA of the CDR3: TGCGCCAGCAGCCTATATGGACAGACTGAAGCTTTCTTT.

V and J are TRBV30 and TRBJ1-2; 7 bases are a match to TRBD1. V shed 3 bases and J 8 bases; nucleotides not matched to a gene: 6. In germline, CDR1 is GTSNPN, CDR2 SVGIG (reference sequence). The CDR3 consists of 12 residues. The CDR3, as DNA: TGTGCCTGGAGCCGACAGGGAATGGGCTACACCTTC. Its translation is CAWSRQGMGYTF.

This clone was seen a few times. This sequence joins TRBV2 and TRBJ2-3, with D perhaps TRBD1 (6 bases). This CDR3 contains 15 residues. V was trimmed by 1 base and J by 6 bases, leaving 14 bases between them. Per the germline V gene, CDR1 is SNHLY and CDR2 is FYNNEI. In DNA form, the CDR3 reads TGTGCCAGCAGTGAAGAGGCAGGGGTTTCGGATACGCAGTATTTT. The encoded protein is CASSEEAGVSDTQYF.

V and J are TRBV5-1 and TRBJ2-1; 9 bases align to TRBD2. Per germline, CDR1 SGHRS and CDR2 YFSETQ. The CDR3 has 15 amino acids. V trimming: 0 bases; J trimming: 4 bases; junction bases outside the gene matches: 2. CDR3 in amino acids: CASSLVLAGYNEQFF. The DNA for the CDR3 is TGCGCCAGCAGCTTGGTCCTAGCGGGGTACAATGAGCAGTTCTTC.

This chain connects TRBV4-2 to TRBJ1-1, with 8 bases lining up with TRBD1. The CDR3 runs to 12 residues. Trimming cost V 4 bases and J 10 bases; bases outside gene matches: 5. Germline assignment: CDR1 LGHNA and CDR2 YNFKEQ. The CDR3: CASSPGGQGAFF. The CDR3 DNA is TGTGCCAGCAGCCCAGGGGGCCAGGGAGCTTTCTTT.

This chain connects TRBV6-5 to TRBJ2-1, with 7 bases lining up with TRBD1. This CDR3 comprises 15 residues. V lost 6 bases and J lost 6; bases outside the gene matches: 11. Germline V CDR1 and CDR2: MNHEY, SVGAGI. The CDR3 DNA is TGTGCCAGCAGGACCCCGACAGGGTCTGGCAATGAGCAGTTCTTC. As protein: CASRTPTGSGNEQFF.

The genes are TRBV5-1 and TRBJ2-5; 8 positions match TRBD2. After removal of 4 bases from V and 10 bases from J, the junction contained 9 bases not matched to a gene. CDR3 length: 13 amino acids. Looked up from germline, CDR1 is SGHRS and CDR2 is YFSETQ. CDR3 sequence reads: CASSRGAGGDQYF. The CDR3 bases are TGCGCCAGCAGCCGGGGTGCCGGGGGGGACCAGTACTTC.

CDR3 residues: CASSGQVATEAFF. CDR3 DNA: TGTGCCAGCAGCGGACAGGTGGCTACTGAAGCTTTCTTT. The chain recombines TRBV9 with TRBJ1-1; maybe TRBD1 (6 bases). Germline loops: CDR1 SGDLS, CDR2 YYNGEE. The CDR3 is made up of 13 amino acids. Trimming cost V 3 bases and J 5 bases, with 11 bases left between them.

This rearrangement joins TRBV2 to TRBJ2-7; 7 nucleotides align to TRBD2. V shed 8 bases, J shed 4 bases, and the junction held 2 bases outside the gene matches. This CDR3 comprises 11 residues. The germline CDR1 and CDR2 sequences are SNHLY and FYNNEI. This chain's CDR3 is CASSGGYEQYF. For the CDR3, the DNA is TGTGCCAGCTCGGGGGGTTACGAGCAGTACTTC.

The V call is TRBV5-1, the J call TRBJ1-6, with 7 bases that match TRBD1. Germline CDR1 reads SGHRS; CDR2 reads YFSETQ. Trimming at V came to 3 bases and at J to 9 bases, leaving 6 bases not matched to a gene. The CDR3 is 14 amino acids. This chain's CDR3 is CASSSDRVFSPLHF. CDR3 DNA: TGCGCCAGCAGCTCAGACAGGGTTTTTTCACCCCTCCACTTT.

This chain joins TRBV5-1 and TRBJ1-1, with D possibly matching TRBD1 (5 bases). The V gene's germline CDR1 is SGHRS and CDR2 YFSETQ. Deletions cut 4 bases from V and 0 bases from J, with 7 bases between. The CDR3 has 13 amino acids. For the CDR3, the DNA is TGCGCCAGCAGCGGGGGGGTGAACACTGAAGCTTTCTTT. Protein sequence: CASSGGVNTEAFF.

This chain uses TRBV2 with TRBJ2-5; TRBD2 aligns across 10 bases. Germline V gene data show CDR1 as SNHLY and CDR2 as FYNNEI. Germline trimming cut 4 bases from V and 5 bases from J; bases unmatched to any gene: 4. The CDR3 extends over 14 amino acids. The CDR3 DNA sequence: TGTGCCAGCAGTGGTGGACTAGCGGTTGAGACCCAGTACTTC. It yields the protein CASSGGLAVETQYF. Variable domain in full (rest from reference TRBV2 and TRBJ2-5): EPEVTQTPSHQVTQMGQEVILRCVPISNHLYFYWYRQILGQKVEFLVSFYNNEISEKSEIFDDQFSVERPDGSNFTLKIRSTKLEDSAMYFCASSGGLAVETQYFGPGTRLLVL.